The T cell receptor (beta chain) under discussion was sequenced for a study of cytomegalovirus exposure and HLA in healthy donors. Broader study findings: Productive rates of about 87% or about 30% were seen for most TCR beta V segments in an earlier analysis.

The primer mix had 60 Vbeta and 13 Jbeta primers. Here immunoSEQ multiplex PCR was the method, and the copy in TCRdb shows in-frame clones only, minus some. The sample carries about 60,000 clones, around four fifths recorded once. Notes on this clone: The antigen is undetermined.

The sample taken for sequencing was PBMCs. This receptor was taken from a man aged 30 to 45 in good health and CMV-seronegative.

CDR3 in DNA: TGTGCCAGCAGCTTAGTTTACGGTATCATTTCACCCCTCCACTTT. It specifies CASSLVYGIISPLHF. This chain connects TRBV7-9 to TRBJ1-6; D gene unclear. Germline-derived CDR1 and CDR2 are SEHNR and FQNEAQ (reference sequence). The ends were cut back, 1 base at V and 9 bases at J, with 13 bases in the middle. The CDR3 is 15 amino acids.